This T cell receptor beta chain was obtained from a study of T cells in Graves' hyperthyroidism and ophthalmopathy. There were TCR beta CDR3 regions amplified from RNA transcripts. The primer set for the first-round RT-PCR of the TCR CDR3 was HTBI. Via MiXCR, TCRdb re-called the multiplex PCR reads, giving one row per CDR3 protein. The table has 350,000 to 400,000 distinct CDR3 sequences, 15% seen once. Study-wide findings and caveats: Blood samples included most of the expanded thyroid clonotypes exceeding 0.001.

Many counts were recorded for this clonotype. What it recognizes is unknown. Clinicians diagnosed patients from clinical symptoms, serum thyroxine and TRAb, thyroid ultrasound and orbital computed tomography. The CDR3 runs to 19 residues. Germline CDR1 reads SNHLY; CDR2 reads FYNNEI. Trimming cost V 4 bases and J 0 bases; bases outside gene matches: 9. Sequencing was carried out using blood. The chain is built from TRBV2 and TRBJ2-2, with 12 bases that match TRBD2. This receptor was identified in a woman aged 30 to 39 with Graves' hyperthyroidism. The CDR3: CASSGSLAGGSANTGELFF. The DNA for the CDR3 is TGTGCCAGCAGTGGGTCACTAGCGGGAGGCTCGGCGAACACCGGGGAGCTGTTTTTT.